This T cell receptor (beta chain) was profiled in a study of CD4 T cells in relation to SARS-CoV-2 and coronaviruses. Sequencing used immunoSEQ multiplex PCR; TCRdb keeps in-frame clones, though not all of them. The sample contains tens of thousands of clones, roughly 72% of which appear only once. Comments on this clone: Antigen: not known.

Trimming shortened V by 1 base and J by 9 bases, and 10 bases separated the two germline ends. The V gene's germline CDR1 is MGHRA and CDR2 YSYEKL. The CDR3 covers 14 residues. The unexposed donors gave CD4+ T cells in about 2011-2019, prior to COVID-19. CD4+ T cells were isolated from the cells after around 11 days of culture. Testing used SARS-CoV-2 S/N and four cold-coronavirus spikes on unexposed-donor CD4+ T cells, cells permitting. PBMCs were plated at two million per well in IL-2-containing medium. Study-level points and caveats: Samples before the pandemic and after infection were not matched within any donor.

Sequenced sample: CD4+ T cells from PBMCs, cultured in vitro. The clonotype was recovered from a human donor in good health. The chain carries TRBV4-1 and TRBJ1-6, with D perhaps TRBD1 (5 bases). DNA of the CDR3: TGCGCCAGCAGCCAAGTCATCGGGGCTTCACCCCTCCACTTT. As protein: CASSQVIGASPLHF.